This TCR beta chain was captured in a study of cytomegalovirus exposure and HLA in healthy donors. The CDR3 spans 16 residues. Germline lookup yields CDR1 SGHRS and CDR2 YFSETQ. V was pared by 4 bases and J by 6 bases, with 9 bases of the junction left unmatched. The PCR had 60 Vbeta and 13 Jbeta primers. TCRdb's copy holds only in-frame clones and misses some; the assay was immunoSEQ multiplex PCR. The sample holds around 200,000 clones, around 89% seen once. Sequenced input: PBMCs. The chain is built from TRBV5-1 and TRBJ2-2, with TRBD1 matching over 10 bases. The source of this sequence is a woman younger than 30 in good health and CMV-seronegative. CDR3 DNA sequence: TGCGCCAGCAGCGGCCGGGGACAGGGGTTCGCCGGGGAGCTGTTTTTT. The encoded protein is CASSGRGQGFAGELFF.